The T cell receptor (beta chain) under discussion was sequenced for a study of T-cell reconstitution after alpha-beta-depleted transplantation in children. TCRbeta library preparation incorporated unique molecular identifiers. TCRdb recomputed calls from the PCR reads with MiXCR, one row per CDR3 protein. This sample has 100,000 to 120,000 distinct CDR3 sequences; 5% to 7% occur once, and the top ten carry roughly 20%. V lost 5 bases, J lost 5 bases, and 13 bases lay in between. Germline loops: CDR1 SEHNR, CDR2 FQNEAQ (reference sequence). This CDR3 region has 14 residues. General observations from the study: The study traced high day-60 TCRbeta diversity in some patients to surviving recipient T cells and thymic progenitors. Several hundred expanded graft clones reportedly supplied alpha-beta T cells about two months after transplant. When one year had passed after transplant, most T-cell counts and diversity came from newly produced T cells.

At least ten counts were recorded for this clonotype. Its matching antigen is unknown. This TCR derives from a male patient aged 2-9 years who had a stem cell transplant for acute lymphoblastic leukemia, so the T cells may come from the graft donor. The source material was PBMCs, mostly from graft donor cells, sampled 360 days after TCRalphabeta/CD19-depleted stem cell transplant. This chain uses TRBV7-9 with TRBJ2-1; perhaps TRBD2 as D (5 bases). CDR3 protein: CASSPTDWDNEQFF. The CDR3 DNA is TGTGCCAGCAGCCCGACGGACTGGGACAATGAGCAGTTCTTC.